This is a list of T cell receptor beta chains from one sample in a study of blood T cell repertoires in COVID-19. Sequencing used immunoSEQ multiplex PCR; TCRdb keeps in-frame clones, though not all of them. The sample records about 180,000 clones, roughly 86% being singletons. The sample was peripheral blood. The origin of the receptors is a woman aged 45-65 years with acute or convalescent COVID-19. Both conserved end residues are part of each CDR3. A D gene is named only where the DNA matches it firmly. Part of the rows lack a size; the others show once, few, many or a class for expanded clones.

J	length	D	size	V	CDR3	DNA
TRBJ2-1	16	NA	NA	TRBV6-6	CASSYPEAGSYNEQFF	TGTGCCAGCAGTTACCCAGAGGCGGGGTCCTACAATGAGCAGTTCTTC
TRBJ2-5	15	TRBD1	NA	TRBV6-2/TRBV6-3	CASSLGQGARETQYF	TGTGCCAGCAGTTTAGGGCAGGGGGCGCGAGAGACCCAGTACTTC
TRBJ1-5	15	TRBD1	NA	TRBV19	CASSIIGTGNQPQHF	TGTGCCAGTAGTATAATCGGGACAGGGAATCAGCCCCAGCATTTT
TRBJ2-7	13	TRBD1	NA	TRBV5-1	CASTTGEPYEQYF	TGCGCCAGCACGACAGGGGAGCCCTACGAGCAGTACTTC
TRBJ2-5	11	NA	NA	TRBV27	CASSFRETQYF	TGTGCCAGCAGTTTCCGAGAGACCCAGTACTTC
TRBJ2-1	12	NA	NA	TRBV29-1	CSVARDYNEQFF	TGCAGCGTTGCCAGGGACTACAATGAGCAGTTCTTC
TRBJ2-7	13	NA	NA	TRBV6-5	CASSYDRLYEQYF	TGTGCCAGCAGTTACGATAGATTGTACGAGCAGTACTTC
TRBJ1-1	14	TRBD1	NA	TRBV7-9	CASSLPDRAGEAFF	TGTGCCAGCAGCTTACCGGACAGGGCGGGCGAAGCTTTCTTT
TRBJ2-5	17	TRBD2	NA	TRBV3-1/TRBV3-2	CASSQELPSGIMETQYF	TGTGCCAGCAGCCAAGAGTTACCTAGCGGGATCATGGAGACCCAGTACTTC
TRBJ2-2	13	NA	NA	TRBV24-1	CASSGGNTGELFF	TGTGCCTCTTCCGGAGGGAACACCGGGGAGCTGTTTTTT
TRBJ2-7	14	TRBD2	NA	TRBV7-2	CASSSGLADYEQYF	TGTGCCAGCAGCTCGGGACTAGCGGACTACGAGCAGTACTTC
TRBJ1-2	15	NA	NA	TRBV9	CASSVFAGGNYGYTF	TGTGCCAGCAGCGTATTCGCGGGGGGCAACTATGGCTACACCTTC
TRBJ2-1	17	TRBD1	NA	TRBV4-1	CASSQAGDRGRYNEQFF	TGCGCCAGCAGCCAAGCCGGGGACAGGGGTAGGTACAATGAGCAGTTCTTC
TRBJ2-5	14	NA	few	TRBV12-5	CASGPRQAGETQYF	TGTGCTAGTGGTCCAAGACAGGCTGGGGAGACCCAGTACTTC
TRBJ2-3	17	TRBD2	NA	TRBV4-1	CASSQLGLAGSTDTQYF	TGCGCCAGCAGCCAACTGGGACTAGCGGGCAGCACAGATACGCAGTATTTT
TRBJ2-1	11	NA	NA	TRBV11-2	CASSPLNEQFF	TGTGCCAGCTCCCCGTTGAATGAGCAGTTCTTC
TRBJ1-4	15	NA	once	TRBV10-3	CAISESDSPGEKLFF	TGTGCCATCAGTGAGTCGGATAGCCCGGGGGAAAAACTGTTTTTT
TRBJ1-3	16	NA	NA	TRBV5-5	CASSPGWSSSGNTIYF	TGTGCCAGCAGTCCGGGGTGGTCCTCCTCTGGAAACACCATATATTTT
TRBJ1-4	16	TRBD1	NA	TRBV4-2	CASSQGDRVLNEKLFF	TGTGCCAGCAGCCAAGGGGACAGGGTGCTTAATGAAAAACTGTTTTTT
TRBJ2-2	15	NA	NA	TRBV11-2	CASSVTGLHTGELFF	TGTGCCAGCAGCGTAACGGGACTCCACACCGGGGAGCTGTTTTTT
TRBJ1-5	14	NA	NA	TRBV7-2	CASSLAGDNQPQHF	TGTGCCAGCAGCTTAGCAGGGGACAATCAGCCCCAGCATTTT
TRBJ1-1	15	NA	NA	TRBV3-1/TRBV3-2	CASSHGRTANTEAFF	TGTGCCAGCAGCCACGGCCGGACAGCGAACACTGAAGCTTTCTTT
TRBJ2-7	13	NA	NA	TRBV30	CAWAGQGDYEQYF	TGTGCCTGGGCGGGGCAGGGGGACTACGAGCAGTACTTC
TRBJ2-5	13	TRBD2	NA	TRBV11-2	CASSQAGPETQYF	TGTGCCAGCAGCCAAGCGGGGCCAGAGACCCAGTACTTC
TRBJ2-2	17	TRBD1	NA	TRBV7-9	CASSFPDRETNTGELFF	TGTGCCAGCAGCTTTCCCGACAGGGAAACGAACACCGGGGAGCTGTTTTTT
TRBJ2-7	19	TRBD1	once	TRBV2	CASSATKPGTGLSSYEQYF	TGTGCCAGCAGTGCTACAAAACCCGGGACAGGTCTGAGCTCCTACGAGCAGTACTTC
TRBJ2-1	14	TRBD2	NA	TRBV5-4	CASSLKLAANEQFF	TGTGCCAGCAGCTTGAAACTAGCGGCCAATGAGCAGTTCTTC
TRBJ2-1	16	TRBD2	NA	TRBV5-5	CASSPVGLAGQNEQFF	TGTGCCAGCAGCCCTGTTGGGCTAGCGGGACAGAATGAGCAGTTCTTC
TRBJ2-1	14	TRBD1	NA	TRBV7-2	CASSLRTGGGEQFF	TGTGCCAGCAGCTTAAGGACAGGGGGCGGTGAGCAGTTCTTC
TRBJ2-7	14	TRBD2	NA	TRBV19	CASSMTSGAYEQYF	TGTGCCAGTAGTATGACTAGCGGGGCCTACGAGCAGTACTTC
TRBJ2-1	15	TRBD2	NA	TRBV29-1	CSVEEGAGGYNEQFF	TGCAGCGTTGAAGAGGGCGCGGGAGGGTACAATGAGCAGTTCTTC